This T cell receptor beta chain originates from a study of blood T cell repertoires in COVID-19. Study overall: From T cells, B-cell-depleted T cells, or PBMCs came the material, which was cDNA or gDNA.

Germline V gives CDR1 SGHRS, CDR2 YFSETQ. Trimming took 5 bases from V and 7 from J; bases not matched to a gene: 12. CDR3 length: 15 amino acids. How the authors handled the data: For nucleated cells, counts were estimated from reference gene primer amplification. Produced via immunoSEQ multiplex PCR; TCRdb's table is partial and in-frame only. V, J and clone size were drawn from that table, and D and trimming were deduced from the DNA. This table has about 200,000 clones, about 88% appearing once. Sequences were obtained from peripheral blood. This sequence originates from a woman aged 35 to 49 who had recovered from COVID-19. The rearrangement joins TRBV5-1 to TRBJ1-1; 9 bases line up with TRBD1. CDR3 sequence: CASSPIGTGRIEAFF. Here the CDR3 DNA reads TGCGCCAGCAGTCCGATCGGGACAGGGCGAATTGAAGCTTTCTTT. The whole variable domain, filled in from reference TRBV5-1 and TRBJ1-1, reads KAGVTQTPRYLIKTRGQQVTLSCSPISGHRSVSWYQQTPGQGLQFLFEYFSETQRNKGNFPGRFSGRQFSNSRSEMNVSTLELGDSALYLCASSPIGTGRIEAFFGQGTRLTVV.